A selection of T cell receptor beta chains follows, all from one sample in a study of blood T cells in healthy people across ages. TCRdb itself ran the 5' RACE reads through MiXCR, one entry per CDR3 protein. In the table there are under 850,000 distinct CDR3 sequences, 35% to 40% of which are singletons. The sequenced sample consisted of blood. These receptors were taken from a man aged 18 to 30 in good health. Both conserved end residues are part of each CDR3. The D gene is left open where the match is weak. Size is omitted from some rows. Given values are once, few, many or a class for expanded clones.

len | j_gene | abundance | v_gene | d_gene | CDR3nt | CDR3aa
13 | TRBJ2-1 | NA | TRBV12-3/TRBV12-4 | TRBD1 | TGTGCCGGGGGGACAGGGGGCTACAATGAGCAGTTCTTC | CAGGTGGYNEQFF
12 | TRBJ2-1 | few | TRBV2 | NA | TGTGCCAGCAGTGAAGCATGGCCCCTTTGGTTCTTC | CASSEAWPLWFF
15 | TRBJ1-1 | NA | TRBV12-3/TRBV12-4 | NA | TGTGCCAGCAGTTTCTTGGGAATTGGGAACACTGAAGCTTTCTTT | CASSFLGIGNTEAFF
15 | TRBJ1-2 | NA | TRBV6-5 | TRBD1 | TGTGTCAGCAGTTACGTCGACAGGGACAACTATGGCTACACCTTC | CVSSYVDRDNYGYTF
14 | TRBJ1-5 | NA | TRBV2 | NA | TGTGCCAGCAGGGCCCCGAGTGGCAATCAGCCCCAGCATTTT | CASRAPSGNQPQHF
17 | TRBJ2-1 | few | TRBV7-2 | NA | TGTGCCAGCAGCTTAGGCAGGTGGAAAGGGTCCTACAATGAGCAGTTCTTC | CASSLGRWKGSYNEQFF
14 | TRBJ1-4 | NA | TRBV5-4 | NA | TGTGCCGGCAGCCCCCGGGCCGATAATGAAAAACTGTTTTTT | CAGSPRADNEKLFF
12 | TRBJ1-4 | few | TRBV6-2/TRBV6-3 | NA | TGTGCCAGCAGTTTCGGACCTGAAAAACTGTTTTTT | CASSFGPEKLFF
15 | TRBJ2-5 | few | TRBV10-3 | NA | TGTGCCATCAGTGAGAAGGATTTGTATGGGGAGACCCAGTACTTC | CAISEKDLYGETQYF
10 | TRBJ2-5 | NA | TRBV12-3/TRBV12-4 | NA | TGTGCCAGCAGATCGCCGGGACAGTACTTC | CASRSPGQYF
16 | TRBJ2-1 | NA | TRBV4-2 | NA | TGTGCCAGCAGCCAAGAGGCCGGCCCTTCTGGGAATGAGCAGTTCTTC | CASSQEAGPSGNEQFF
11 | TRBJ2-2 | few | TRBV12-3/TRBV12-4 | NA | TGTGCCAGCACCCCCGGCGGGGAGCTGTTTTTT | CASTPGGELFF
14 | TRBJ2-3 | few | TRBV7-2 | NA | TGTGCCAGCAGCTCAGACAGCTACACAGATACGCAGTATTTT | CASSSDSYTDTQYF